This T cell receptor (beta chain) was identified during a study of technical replicates of blood from several donors. Germline lookup yields CDR1 LGHNA and CDR2 YNFKEQ. CDR3 length: 15 residues. Germline trimming cut 3 bases from V and 9 bases from J; bases unmatched to any gene: 10. TCRdb's copy holds only in-frame clones and misses some; the assay was immunoSEQ multiplex PCR. Of tens of thousands of clones listed, 85% to 95% are singletons. The chain links TRBV4-2 to TRBJ2-1; TRBD2 matches at 8 bases. The clonotype originates from a human donor in good health. Material: T cells isolated from PBMCs. CDR3 sequence (DNA): TGTGCCAGCAGCCAGACGTGGGCCGGGGGGGGTGAGCAGTTCTTC. Protein sequence: CASSQTWAGGGEQFF.